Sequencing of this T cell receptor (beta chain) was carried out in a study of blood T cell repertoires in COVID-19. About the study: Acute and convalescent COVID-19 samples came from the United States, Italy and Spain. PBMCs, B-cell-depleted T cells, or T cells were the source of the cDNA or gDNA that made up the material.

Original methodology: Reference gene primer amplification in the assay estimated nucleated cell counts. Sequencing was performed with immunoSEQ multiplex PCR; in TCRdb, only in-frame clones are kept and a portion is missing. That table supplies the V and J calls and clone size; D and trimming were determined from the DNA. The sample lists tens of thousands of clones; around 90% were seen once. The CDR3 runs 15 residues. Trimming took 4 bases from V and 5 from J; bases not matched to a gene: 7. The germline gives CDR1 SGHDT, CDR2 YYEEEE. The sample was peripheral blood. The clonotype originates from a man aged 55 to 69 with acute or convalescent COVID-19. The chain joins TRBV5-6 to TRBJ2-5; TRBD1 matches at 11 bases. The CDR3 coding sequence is TGTGCCAGCAGCCTCGGACAGGGGGCACAGGAGACCCAGTACTTC. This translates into CASSLGQGAQETQYF.